This is a list of T cell receptor beta chains from one sample in a study of T cell responses to AZD1222 COVID-19 vaccine. Clones were sequenced by immunoSEQ multiplex PCR, and TCRdb holds only the in-frame ones, with some missing. The sample contains about 49,000 clones, roughly 80% of which appear only once. The material sequenced was peripheral blood, taken on day 0 of MenACWY control vaccination. These receptor sequences come from an adult in good health. The CDR3 runs from the conserved cysteine through the conserved F or W. Fields, in order: clone size, D gene, J gene, V gene, CDR3 DNA, CDR3 protein. A D gene is named only where the DNA matches it firmly. Clone size is given for some rows only: seen once, a few or many times, or a class if the clone is expanded.

>.|TRBD2|TRBJ2-2|TRBV9
TGTGCCAGCAGCGTAGTTACTAGCGAGGGGGAGCTGTTTTTT
CASSVVTSEGELFF
>.|TRBD1|TRBJ2-1|TRBV5-5
TGTGCCAGCAGCTTGGCCGGACAGGGGAGTGAGCAGTTCTTC
CASSLAGQGSEQFF
>.|TRBD2|TRBJ2-1|TRBV5-5
TGTGCCAGCAGCTTGGTTGGACTAGGTGGCAATGAGCAGTTCTTC
CASSLVGLGGNEQFF
>.|.|TRBJ1-2|TRBV30
TGTGCCTGGAGTGGACAGTTGGGGGGCTACACCTTC
CAWSGQLGGYTF
>few|.|TRBJ2-6|TRBV7-9
TGTGCCAGCAGCTTAGACGGTGGGCTCTCTGGGGCCAACGTCCTGACTTTC
CASSLDGGLSGANVLTF
>.|TRBD1|TRBJ1-5|TRBV6-4
TGTGCCAGCAGCCCGGGACAGGGGGAAGGACAGCCCCAGCATTTT
CASSPGQGEGQPQHF
>.|TRBD1|TRBJ2-1|TRBV5-1
TGCGCCAGCAGCATTGGGTGGGACAGGGTCAACAATGAGCAGTTCTTC
CASSIGWDRVNNEQFF
>.|.|TRBJ1-4|TRBV5-1
TGCGCCAGCAGCTTGGACAACCCCTTCAGGGAAAAACTGTTTTTT
CASSLDNPFREKLFF
>.|.|TRBJ1-1|TRBV6-1
TGTGCCAGCAGTGAACGGGAGGGCCCCTTTAATGCTTTCTTT
CASSEREGPFNAFF
>.|.|TRBJ2-3|TRBV7-2
TGTGCCAGCAGCTACCAATACGCAGATACGCAGTATTTT
CASSYQYADTQYF
>.|TRBD1|TRBJ2-5|TRBV18
TGTGCCAGCTCACCGGACAGGGGTTTTGGAGAGACCCAGTACTTC
CASSPDRGFGETQYF
>.|.|TRBJ1-1|TRBV9
TGTGCCAGCAGCGCTTGGGAAGCCACTGAAGCTTTCTTT
CASSAWEATEAFF
>.|.|TRBJ1-5|TRBV5-1
TGCGCCAGCAGCTTGGGGGGGTACGGCAATCAGCCCCAGCATTTT
CASSLGGYGNQPQHF
>.|.|TRBJ2-2|TRBV7-2
TGTGCCAGCAGCGCAAGACGGGCCCTCGGGGAGCTGTTTTTT
CASSARRALGELFF
>.|.|TRBJ2-3|TRBV25-1
TGTGCCAGCAGTGACCCCTCTAGAGGCACAGATACGCAGTATTTT
CASSDPSRGTDTQYF
>.|TRBD2|TRBJ2-1|TRBV5-1
TGCGCCAGCAGCGGGGGACTAGCGGGATTTGGTGAGCAGTTCTTC
CASSGGLAGFGEQFF
>.|TRBD1|TRBJ1-4|TRBV30
TGTGCCTGGAATTCAGAACAGGGGGCGGAAAATGAAAAACTGTTTTTT
CAWNSEQGAENEKLFF
>.|TRBD2|TRBJ2-3|TRBV4-1
TGCGCCAGCAGCCCCAGCGAGGGCGGGGGGGGAACAGATACGCAGTATTTT
CASSPSEGGGGTDTQYF
>.|.|TRBJ1-2|TRBV29-1
TGCAGCGTTGATGGGGGGGACTATGGCTACACCTTC
CSVDGGDYGYTF
>.|.|TRBJ2-1|TRBV10-1
TGCGCCAGCTCCGGAGGGCTCAATGAGCAGTTCTTC
CASSGGLNEQFF
>few|TRBD1|TRBJ2-1|TRBV24-1
TGTGCCACAAGCGGACAGGGAACCTACAATGAGCAGTTCTTC
CATSGQGTYNEQFF
>.|.|TRBJ1-5|TRBV6-5
TGTGCCACCGCCTCCCAGAAGGGTAGCAATCAGCCCCAGCATTTT
CATASQKGSNQPQHF
>.|.|TRBJ1-2|TRBV5-8
TGTGCCAGCAGCTTGTTTACAGGATATGGCTACACCTTC
CASSLFTGYGYTF
>.|.|TRBJ2-1|TRBV11-3
TGTGCCAGCAGCTTAGACAGGGATGAGCAGTTCTTC
CASSLDRDEQFF
>.|.|TRBJ2-7|TRBV7-2
TGTGCCAGCAGCTTAGGGCACTGGGTGAACGAGCAGTACTTC
CASSLGHWVNEQYF
>.|TRBD1|TRBJ1-5|TRBV28
TGTGCCAGCAGTACAGGGGGCTCAGGACAGCCCCAGCATTTT
CASSTGGSGQPQHF
>.|TRBD1|TRBJ1-2|TRBV5-4
TGTGCCAGCGGTCAGGACAGGGCGAGCGGCTACACCTTC
CASGQDRASGYTF
>.|TRBD2|TRBJ2-1|TRBV10-1
TGCGCCAGCATAAGTGTAGCGGGAGCTCTCTGGGGGCAGTTCTTC
CASISVAGALWGQFF
>few|.|TRBJ2-1|TRBV9
TGTGCCAGCAGCGTAGTTGGCCAGGGCGGAAACAATGAGCAGTTCTTC
CASSVVGQGGNNEQFF
>once|.|TRBJ1-4|TRBV7-8
TGTGCCAGCAGATTGGGCCGGGACAAAAATGAAAAACTGTTTTTT
CASRLGRDKNEKLFF
>.|.|TRBJ1-4|TRBV3-1/TRBV3-2
TGTGCCAGCAGCCGCACGGCAGGGCGCAGTAATGAAAAACTGTTTTTT
CASSRTAGRSNEKLFF
>.|.|TRBJ2-5|TRBV19
TGTGCCAGTAGTATAGCTCAGGGACGGGCAGAGACCCAGTACTTC
CASSIAQGRAETQYF
>.|.|TRBJ2-5|TRBV3-1/TRBV3-2
TGTGCCAGCAGTTCCGAGGGGGTTGGAGAGACCCAGTACTTC
CASSSEGVGETQYF
>.|TRBD2|TRBJ2-3|TRBV5-6
TGTGCCAGCAGCTTTCTCGCGGGGGATCGCACAGATACGCAGTATTTT
CASSFLAGDRTDTQYF
>.|.|TRBJ1-2|TRBV15
TGTGCCACCAGCAGAGATAGCCGCAAACAGGGCGGGCCTGGTGGCTACACCTTC
CATSRDSRKQGGPGGYTF
>.|.|TRBJ2-1|TRBV28
TGTGCCAGCAGTTTAATTGGCTATGAGCAGTTCTTC
CASSLIGYEQFF
>.|.|TRBJ2-3|TRBV6-7
TGTGCCAGAATTAGGACCTTAGATACGCAGTATTTT
CARIRTLDTQYF
>.|TRBD1|TRBJ1-2|TRBV27
TGTGCCAGCAGCACAGGGGGAGTTGGGTATGGCTACACCTTC
CASSTGGVGYGYTF
>few|TRBD1|TRBJ1-2|TRBV10-2
TGCGCCAGCAGTGAAGCCCTTATGACAGGGAACTATGGCTACACCTTC
CASSEALMTGNYGYTF
>.|TRBD1|TRBJ1-5|TRBV3-1/TRBV3-2
TGTGCCAGCAGCCAAGGCGGACAGGGGGGTCAGCCCCAGCATTTT
CASSQGGQGGQPQHF
>.|.|TRBJ1-1|TRBV30
TGTGCCTGGAGAGATACGAGGGAGGAGGCTTTCTTT
CAWRDTREEAFF
>.|.|TRBJ1-5|TRBV19
TGTGCCAGTAGTATAGTTCAAAGCAATCAGCCCCAGCATTTT
CASSIVQSNQPQHF